This T cell receptor beta chain was captured by sequencing in a study of post-analysis software for immune sequencing data. Study-wide points: TRBV5-6, TRBV5-1 and TRBV20-1 were among roughly five TRBV segments more frequent in patients than controls. F measure clustering grouped samples strongly by preparation batch.

Unique molecular identifiers were built into the TCR beta cDNA libraries. The authors obtained roughly 0.5 million cDNA molecules from around 1 to 9.1 million T cells. TCRdb analysed the PCR reads with MiXCR anew, one entry per CDR3 protein. The table has 600,000 to 700,000 distinct CDR3 sequences, approximately 60% seen once. The CDR3 is made up of 14 amino acids. From germline, CDR1 is SQVTM and CDR2 ANQGSEA. V shed 5 bases and J 8 bases; nucleotides not matched to a gene: 12. This clonotype was seen a handful of times. No antigen is known for it. The specimen was blood. V is TRBV29-1 and J is TRBJ1-5, with TRBD1 identical over 7 bases. The receptor was isolated from a girl aged 2 to 10 with multiple sclerosis. The CDR3 sequence: CSVSPGQIGEPQHF. Here the CDR3 DNA reads TGCAGCGTTAGCCCGGGACAGATTGGGGAGCCCCAGCATTTT.